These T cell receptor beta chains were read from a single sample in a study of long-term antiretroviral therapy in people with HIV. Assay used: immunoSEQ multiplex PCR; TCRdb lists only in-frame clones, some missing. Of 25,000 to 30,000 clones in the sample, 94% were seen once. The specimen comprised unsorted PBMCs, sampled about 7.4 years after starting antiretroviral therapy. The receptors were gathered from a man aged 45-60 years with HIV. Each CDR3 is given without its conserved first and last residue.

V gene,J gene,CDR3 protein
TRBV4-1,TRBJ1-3,ASSQTGGNTIY
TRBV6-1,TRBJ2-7,ASRNSYEQY
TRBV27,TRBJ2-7,ASTMRRDTSYEQY
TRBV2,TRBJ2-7,ASGLGQGASYFYEQY
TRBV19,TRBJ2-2,VSSIGRAGMNTGELF
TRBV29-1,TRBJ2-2,SVGWGAGELF
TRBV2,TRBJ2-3,ASSEEGVYTQY
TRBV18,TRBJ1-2,ASSLDRDYGYT
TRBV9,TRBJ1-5,ASSDSSNQPQH
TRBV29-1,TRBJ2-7,LRGYEQY
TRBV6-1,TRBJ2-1,ASKIGQGTHEQF
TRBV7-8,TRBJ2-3,ASSLEGDTSGY
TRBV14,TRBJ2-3,ASSQELTDTQY
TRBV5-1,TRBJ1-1,ASSSDGVNTEAF
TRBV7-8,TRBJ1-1,ASSLLNLNTEAF